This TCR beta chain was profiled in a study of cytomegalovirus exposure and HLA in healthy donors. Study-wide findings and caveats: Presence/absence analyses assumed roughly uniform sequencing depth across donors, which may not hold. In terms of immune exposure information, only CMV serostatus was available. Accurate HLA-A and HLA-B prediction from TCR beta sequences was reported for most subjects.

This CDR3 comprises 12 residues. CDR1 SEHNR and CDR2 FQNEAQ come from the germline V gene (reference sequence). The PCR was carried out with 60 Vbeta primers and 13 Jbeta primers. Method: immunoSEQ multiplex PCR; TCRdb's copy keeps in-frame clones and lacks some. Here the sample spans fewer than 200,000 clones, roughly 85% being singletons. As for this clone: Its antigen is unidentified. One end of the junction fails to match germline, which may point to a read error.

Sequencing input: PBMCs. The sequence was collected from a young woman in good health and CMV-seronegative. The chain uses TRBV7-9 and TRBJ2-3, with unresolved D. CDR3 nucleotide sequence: TGTTCCAGCAGCTTAGAAGCCCCCGCGCAGTATTTT. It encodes CSSSLEAPAQYF.